The rows below give T cell receptor beta chains drawn from one sample of a study of OX40 agonist ivuxolimab in advanced cancers. The repertoire was sequenced with immunoSEQ multiplex PCR; TCRdb's copy has only in-frame clones and lacks some. The table records approximately 76,000 clones, about 91% of them present only once. Sequencing used CD4+ or CD8+ T cells sorted from blood, obtained in a trial of the OX40 agonist ivuxolimab. Receptor source: an adult with an advanced solid tumor such as melanoma, head and neck, liver or kidney cancer. The CDR3 runs from the conserved cysteine through the conserved F or W. Each record gives: CDR3 DNA, CDR3 protein, CDR3 length, clone size, V gene, J gene, D gene. D genes are given only for firm matches. Clone size is given for some rows only: seen once, a few or many times, or a class if the clone is expanded.

TGTGCCAGTAGACCAGGAGGGTCCTACAATGAGCAGTTCTTC,CASRPGGSYNEQFF,14,.,TRBV19,TRBJ2-1,.
TGTGCCATCAGTGAGGCAGCCTATAATTCACCCCTCCACTTT,CAISEAAYNSPLHF,14,.,TRBV10-3,TRBJ1-6,.
TGCGCCAGCAGCCAAGATAGGTGGGCAGAAAGAAACACCATATATTTT,CASSQDRWAERNTIYF,16,.,TRBV4-1,TRBJ1-3,.
TGTGCCAGCGGGTTTTCACCCCCTGGGGCCAACGTCCTGACTTTC,CASGFSPPGANVLTF,15,.,TRBV6-5,TRBJ2-6,.
TGTGCCAGCAGCCCGGGCTACTCCCACGCCGGGGCCAACGTCCTGACTTTC,CASSPGYSHAGANVLTF,17,.,TRBV9,TRBJ2-6,.
TGTGCCAGCAGTGACGTCGGGGGGATGGACACCGGGGAGCTGTTTTTT,CASSDVGGMDTGELFF,16,.,TRBV6-4,TRBJ2-2,TRBD2
TGTGCCAGCAGCTTAGGCAAAGGGCGGGCCGATACGCAGTATTTT,CASSLGKGRADTQYF,15,.,TRBV7-9,TRBJ2-3,.
TGTGCCAGCCGCCGGACAGGGAATGATCAGCCCCAGCATTTT,CASRRTGNDQPQHF,14,few,TRBV19,TRBJ1-5,TRBD1
TGTGCCAGCAGCTTTTTGGACACTGAAGCTTTCTTT,CASSFLDTEAFF,12,.,TRBV5-4,TRBJ1-1,.
TGTGCCAGCACCGGGGGACTAGCGGGGCCAAACGGTGAGCAGTTCTTC,CASTGGLAGPNGEQFF,16,.,TRBV13,TRBJ2-1,TRBD2
TGTGCCAGTAGTATTCTACCCGGGACGGCCCAAGAGACCCAGTACTTC,CASSILPGTAQETQYF,16,.,TRBV19,TRBJ2-5,.
TGTGCCAGCAGTGATAGGGACGGGGGACGGTATGGCTACACCTTC,CASSDRDGGRYGYTF,15,.,TRBV6-1,TRBJ1-2,.
TGTGCCAGCAGCGTCGCCAGGGGGCACAATCAGCCCCAGCATTTT,CASSVARGHNQPQHF,15,.,TRBV9,TRBJ1-5,TRBD1
TGTGCCAGCAGTTTATGGGTCACAGGGGACTACGAGCAGTACTTC,CASSLWVTGDYEQYF,15,once,TRBV28,TRBJ2-7,TRBD1
TGTGCCAGCAGTGTGGACCCTAATAGCAATCAGCCCCAGCATTTT,CASSVDPNSNQPQHF,15,.,TRBV2,TRBJ1-5,.
TGTGCCAGCAGCTCCCGGGACAGGAGGGTCCCCGGGGCCGAGCAGTACTTC,CASSSRDRRVPGAEQYF,17,few,TRBV5-6,TRBJ2-7,TRBD1
TGTGCCAGCAGCTCGGTGGAGGCGGGTTACAATGAGCAGTTCTTC,CASSSVEAGYNEQFF,15,.,TRBV7-2,TRBJ2-1,.
TGCGCCAGCAGTGAGTCTCTAGGGGGCGCCGGCTATGGCTACACCTTC,CASSESLGGAGYGYTF,16,.,TRBV10-1,TRBJ1-2,TRBD1
TGTGCCAGCTCTAGCGGGAGGTCACACAATGAGCAGTTCTTC,CASSSGRSHNEQFF,14,once,TRBV28,TRBJ2-1,TRBD2
TGTGCCAGCAGCCCCCAGTCTGGAAACACCATATATTTT,CASSPQSGNTIYF,13,once,TRBV5-4,TRBJ1-3,.
TGTGCCTGGAGTGTCCTAGCGGGGTCGATTTACACCGGGGAGCTGTTTTTT,CAWSVLAGSIYTGELFF,17,.,TRBV30,TRBJ2-2,TRBD2
TGTGCCAGCAGCTTCCCCCTTAGCGGGGAGCAGTTCTTC,CASSFPLSGEQFF,13,.,TRBV5-4,TRBJ2-1,TRBD2
TGTGCCAGTAGTATAAACAGAAACTATGGCTACACCTTC,CASSINRNYGYTF,13,.,TRBV19,TRBJ1-2,.
TGTGCCAGCAGTTTCCACAGGGGGGGCACCGGGGAGCTGTTTTTT,CASSFHRGGTGELFF,15,.,TRBV28,TRBJ2-2,.
TGTGCCTGGAGGTTGGAGGGTGTTGGGGCCAACGTCCTGACTTTC,CAWRLEGVGANVLTF,15,.,TRBV30,TRBJ2-6,.
TGTGCCAGCAGCCGGGGGCAACGCACAGATACGCAGTATTTT,CASSRGQRTDTQYF,14,.,TRBV14,TRBJ2-3,.
TGTGCCAGTAGTCCCCCGGGGTTGTACGAGCAGTACTTC,CASSPPGLYEQYF,13,.,TRBV19,TRBJ2-7,.
TGTGCCAGCAGCACAGGGTACAGCACAGATACGCAGTATTTT,CASSTGYSTDTQYF,14,once,TRBV11-2,TRBJ2-3,.
TGTGCCAGTTCTTGGAGCGGGGGGGGACCCGGGGAGCTGTTTTTT,CASSWSGGGPGELFF,15,.,TRBV27,TRBJ2-2,TRBD2
TGCGCCAGCAGCCAACTAGCGGGGGGAAACACCGGGGAGCTGTTTTTT,CASSQLAGGNTGELFF,16,.,TRBV4-3,TRBJ2-2,TRBD2
TGTGCCAGCAGTCGGGGGACAGTTTACTCTGGAAACACCATATATTTT,CASSRGTVYSGNTIYF,16,.,TRBV28,TRBJ1-3,TRBD1
TGTGCCAGCAGCTTAACAGTGGTCTCTGGAAACACCATATATTTT,CASSLTVVSGNTIYF,15,.,TRBV13,TRBJ1-3,.
TGCGCCAGCAGCAGCGTAGGACTAGCGGCTTCCTACGAGCAGTACTTC,CASSSVGLAASYEQYF,16,.,TRBV5-1,TRBJ2-7,TRBD2
TGTGCCTGGGACAATGATTTCTCTGGAAACACCATATATTTT,CAWDNDFSGNTIYF,14,.,TRBV30,TRBJ1-3,.
TGTGCCGGGAAGGGGCTAGGGGGGGACGAGCAGTACTTC,CAGKGLGGDEQYF,13,.,TRBV30,TRBJ2-7,.
TGTGCCAGCTCACCACCGAACAGTGCATCGGAGACCCAGTACTTC,CASSPPNSASETQYF,15,.,TRBV18,TRBJ2-5,.
TGTGCCAGCTCACGACAAGGAGGGCTTAGCACAGATACGCAGTATTTT,CASSRQGGLSTDTQYF,16,.,TRBV18,TRBJ2-3,.
TGTGCCAGCCGACAGGGGAGTGGAAACACCATATATTTT,CASRQGSGNTIYF,13,.,TRBV6-5,TRBJ1-3,TRBD1
TGTGCCAGCAGTTCAGTGTCCTGGGACAGAGAAGAAAAACTGTTTTTT,CASSSVSWDREEKLFF,16,.,TRBV27,TRBJ1-4,TRBD1
TGTGCCAGCAGCTCTCCATCTAGGGGGACGATCTATGGCTACACCTTC,CASSSPSRGTIYGYTF,16,.,TRBV13,TRBJ1-2,.
TGCGCCAGCAGCTTGGAAGGGGGAAGCTTCACCGGGGAGCTGTTTTTT,CASSLEGGSFTGELFF,16,once,TRBV5-1,TRBJ2-2,.
TGTGCCAGCAGCTGGGACAGTCGGGGTCAACAGTACTTC,CASSWDSRGQQYF,13,.,TRBV5-4,TRBJ2-5,TRBD1
TGTGCCAGCAGCCGAAGCGGGAGTTCCTACAATGAGCAGTTCTTC,CASSRSGSSYNEQFF,15,.,TRBV7-9,TRBJ2-1,TRBD2
TGTGCCAGTAGTTCTCGGGGGGGGTACGAGCAGTACTTC,CASSSRGGYEQYF,13,.,TRBV19,TRBJ2-7,TRBD2
TGTGCCACCAGCATCGGACTAGCGGCTAACAATGAGCAGTTCTTC,CATSIGLAANNEQFF,15,few,TRBV15,TRBJ2-1,TRBD2
TGTGCCTGGAGTAGGGACACAGATACGCAGTATTTT,CAWSRDTDTQYF,12,.,TRBV30,TRBJ2-3,.
TGTGCCAGCAGTTCTATGCCCTCTACCACTGAAGCTTTCTTT,CASSSMPSTTEAFF,14,few,TRBV28,TRBJ1-1,.
TGTGCCAGCAGCAACCCTAGCGGGACCGGGGAGCTGTTTTTT,CASSNPSGTGELFF,14,few,TRBV14,TRBJ2-2,TRBD2
TGCGCCAGCAGCCAGGACAGGGATTATTCACCCCTCCACTTT,CASSQDRDYSPLHF,14,.,TRBV4-3,TRBJ1-6,TRBD1
TGTGCCAGCAGCCTCGACAGGGTTGGCACTGAAGCTTTCTTT,CASSLDRVGTEAFF,14,.,TRBV9,TRBJ1-1,TRBD1
TGTGCCAGCACCTGGGTACTAGCGGGCACAGATACGCAGTATTTT,CASTWVLAGTDTQYF,15,.,TRBV6-1,TRBJ2-3,TRBD2
TGTGCCAGCAGCGAGGGGGACGGCCTTTATAATTCACCCCTCCACTTT,CASSEGDGLYNSPLHF,16,.,TRBV5-6,TRBJ1-6,.
TGTGCCGGCACGGCAGCCCTTAATTCACCCCTCCACTTT,CAGTAALNSPLHF,13,once,TRBV2,TRBJ1-6,.
TGTGCCAGCCTGGGAGGGGTCGTAGACACCGGGGAGCTGTTTTTT,CASLGGVVDTGELFF,15,.,TRBV2,TRBJ2-2,TRBD2
TGTGCCTGGAGTGTGGGCCTGTCGACAGGGCGCTATGGCTACACCTTC,CAWSVGLSTGRYGYTF,16,.,TRBV30,TRBJ1-2,TRBD1